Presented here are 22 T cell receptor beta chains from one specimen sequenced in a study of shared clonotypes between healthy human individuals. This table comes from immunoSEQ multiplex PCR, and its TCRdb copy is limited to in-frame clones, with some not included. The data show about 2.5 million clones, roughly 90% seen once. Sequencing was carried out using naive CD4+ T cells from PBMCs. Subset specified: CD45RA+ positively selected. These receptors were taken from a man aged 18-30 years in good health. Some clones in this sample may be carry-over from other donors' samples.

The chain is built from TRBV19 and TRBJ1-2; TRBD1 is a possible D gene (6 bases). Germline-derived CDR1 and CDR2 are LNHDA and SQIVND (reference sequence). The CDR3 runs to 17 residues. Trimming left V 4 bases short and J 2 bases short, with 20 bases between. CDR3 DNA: TGTGCCAGTAGTACGGGGGACATATTCAGTATGAACTATGGCTACACCTTC. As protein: CASSTGDIFSMNYGYTF.

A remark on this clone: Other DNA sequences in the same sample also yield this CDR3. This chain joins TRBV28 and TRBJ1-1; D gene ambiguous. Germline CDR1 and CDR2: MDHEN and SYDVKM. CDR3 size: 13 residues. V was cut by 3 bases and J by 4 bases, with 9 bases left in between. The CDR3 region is CASSLPLGTEAFF. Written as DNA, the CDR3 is TGTGCCAGCAGTTTGCCGTTGGGCACTGAAGCTTTCTTT.

CDR3 residues: CASSKGEAGEVDEQYF. The CDR3 DNA is TGTGCCAGCAGCAAAGGAGAGGCAGGGGAGGTCGACGAGCAGTACTTC. The V gene is TRBV21-1, the J gene TRBJ2-7. TRBV21-1 is termed a pseudogene. The CDR3 length is 16 residues.

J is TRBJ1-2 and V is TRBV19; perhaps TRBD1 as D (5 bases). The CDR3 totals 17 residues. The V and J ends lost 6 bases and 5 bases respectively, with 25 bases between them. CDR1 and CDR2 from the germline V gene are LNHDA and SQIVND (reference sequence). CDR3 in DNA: TGTGCCAGTAGGCTTAACCCCCCATCGGGACTGAATTATGGCTACACCTTC. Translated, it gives CASRLNPPSGLNYGYTF.

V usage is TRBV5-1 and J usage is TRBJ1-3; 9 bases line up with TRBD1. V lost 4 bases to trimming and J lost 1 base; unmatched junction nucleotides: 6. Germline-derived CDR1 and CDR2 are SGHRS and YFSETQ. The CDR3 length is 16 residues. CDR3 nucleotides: TGCGCCAGCAGCGCCGGGACAGGGAGGTCTGGAAACACCATATATTTT. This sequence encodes CASSAGTGRSGNTIYF.

The CDR3: CASSSGASSTMNTEAFF. DNA of the CDR3: TGCGCCAGCAGCTCCGGGGCCTCCTCCACCATGAACACTGAAGCTTTCTTT. The rearrangement joins TRBV5-1 to TRBJ1-1, with D possibly TRBD1 on 5 matching bases. In germline, CDR1 is SGHRS, CDR2 YFSETQ. V dropped 3 bases and J dropped 0 bases, with 18 bases sitting between them. This CDR3 contains 17 residues.

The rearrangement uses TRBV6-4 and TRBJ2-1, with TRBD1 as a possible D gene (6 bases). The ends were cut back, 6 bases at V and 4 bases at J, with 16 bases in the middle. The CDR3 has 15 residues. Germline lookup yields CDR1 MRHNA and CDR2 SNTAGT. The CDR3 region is CASSPSRTVYNEQFF. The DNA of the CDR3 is TGTGCCAGCAGCCCGAGCCGGACAGTGTACAATGAGCAGTTCTTC.

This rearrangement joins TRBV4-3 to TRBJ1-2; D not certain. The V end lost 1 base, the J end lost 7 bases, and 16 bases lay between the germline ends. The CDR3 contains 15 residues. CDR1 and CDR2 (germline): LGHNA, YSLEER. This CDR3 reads CASSQGIRARGGYTF. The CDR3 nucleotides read TGCGCCAGCAGCCAAGGTATACGGGCCCGCGGTGGCTACACCTTC.

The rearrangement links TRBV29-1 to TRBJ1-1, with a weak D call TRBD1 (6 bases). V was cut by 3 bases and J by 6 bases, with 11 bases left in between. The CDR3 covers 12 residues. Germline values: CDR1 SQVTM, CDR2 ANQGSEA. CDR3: CSVDYNRAEAFF. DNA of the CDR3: TGCAGCGTTGATTATAACAGGGCTGAAGCTTTCTTT.

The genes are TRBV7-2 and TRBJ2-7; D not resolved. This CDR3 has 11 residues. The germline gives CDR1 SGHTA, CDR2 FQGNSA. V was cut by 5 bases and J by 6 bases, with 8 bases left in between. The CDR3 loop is CASSRLSEQYF. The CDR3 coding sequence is TGTGCCAGCAGCCGTTTAAGCGAGCAGTACTTC.

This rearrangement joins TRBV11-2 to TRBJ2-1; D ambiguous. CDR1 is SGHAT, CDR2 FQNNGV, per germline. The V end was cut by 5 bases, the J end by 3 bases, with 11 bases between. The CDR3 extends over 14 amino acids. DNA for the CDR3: TGTGCCAGCAGCCCTACGGTGGGCTACAATGAGCAGTTCTTC. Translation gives CASSPTVGYNEQFF.

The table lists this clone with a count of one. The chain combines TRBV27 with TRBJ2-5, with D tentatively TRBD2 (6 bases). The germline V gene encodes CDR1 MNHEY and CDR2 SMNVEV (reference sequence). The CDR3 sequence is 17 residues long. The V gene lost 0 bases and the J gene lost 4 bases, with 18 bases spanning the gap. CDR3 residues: CASSLSRRGPRAETQYF. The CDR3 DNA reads TGTGCCAGCAGTTTATCGAGGCGGGGCCCCCGGGCAGAGACCCAGTACTTC.

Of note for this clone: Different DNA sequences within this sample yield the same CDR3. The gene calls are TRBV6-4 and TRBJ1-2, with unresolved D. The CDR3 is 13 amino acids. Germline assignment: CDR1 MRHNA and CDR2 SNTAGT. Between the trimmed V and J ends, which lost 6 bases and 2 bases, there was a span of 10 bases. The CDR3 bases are TGTGCCAGCAGCCCGACGGGAAACTATGGCTACACCTTC. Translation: CASSPTGNYGYTF.

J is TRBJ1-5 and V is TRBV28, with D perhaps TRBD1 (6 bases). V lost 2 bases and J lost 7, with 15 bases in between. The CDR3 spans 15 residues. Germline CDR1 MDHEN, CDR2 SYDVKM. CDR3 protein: CASSLQGRSRQPQHF. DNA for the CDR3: TGTGCCAGCAGTTTACAGGGGCGGTCGAGGCAGCCCCAGCATTTT.

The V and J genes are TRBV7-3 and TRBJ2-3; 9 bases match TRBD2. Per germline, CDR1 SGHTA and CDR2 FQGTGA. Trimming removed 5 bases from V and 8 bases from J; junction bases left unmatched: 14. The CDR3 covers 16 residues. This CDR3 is CASSRQSGLAKGTQYF. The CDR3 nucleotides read TGTGCCAGCAGCCGCCAATCGGGACTAGCCAAGGGTACGCAGTATTTT.

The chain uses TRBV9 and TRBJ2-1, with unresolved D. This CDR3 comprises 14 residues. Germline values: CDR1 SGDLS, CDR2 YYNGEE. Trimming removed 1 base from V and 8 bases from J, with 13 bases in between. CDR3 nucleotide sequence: TGTGCCAGCAGCGTATTGGGGTCTACGCATGAGCAGTTCTTC. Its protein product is CASSVLGSTHEQFF.

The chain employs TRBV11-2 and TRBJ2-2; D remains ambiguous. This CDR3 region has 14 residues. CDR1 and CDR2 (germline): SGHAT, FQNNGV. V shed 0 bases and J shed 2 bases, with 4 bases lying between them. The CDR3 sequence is CASSLEGNTGELFF. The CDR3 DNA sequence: TGTGCCAGCAGCTTAGAGGGAAACACCGGGGAGCTGTTTTTT.

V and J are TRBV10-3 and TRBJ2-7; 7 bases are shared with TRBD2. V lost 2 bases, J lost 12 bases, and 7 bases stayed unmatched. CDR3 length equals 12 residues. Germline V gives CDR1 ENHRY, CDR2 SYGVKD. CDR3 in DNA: TGTGCCATCAGTGAGGCGAGGACTAGACCGTACTTC. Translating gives CAISEARTRPYF.

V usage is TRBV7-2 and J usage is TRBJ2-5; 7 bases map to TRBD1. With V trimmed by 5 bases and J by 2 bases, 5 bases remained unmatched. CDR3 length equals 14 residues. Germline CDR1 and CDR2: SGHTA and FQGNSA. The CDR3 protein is CASSTRDSQETQYF. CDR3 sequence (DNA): TGTGCCAGCAGCACCCGGGACAGTCAAGAGACCCAGTACTTC.

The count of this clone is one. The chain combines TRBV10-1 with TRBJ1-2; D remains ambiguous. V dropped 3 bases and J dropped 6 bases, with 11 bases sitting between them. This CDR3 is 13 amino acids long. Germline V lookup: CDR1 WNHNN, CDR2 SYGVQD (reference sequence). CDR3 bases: TGCGCCAGCAGTGAATCAGGACCTCATGGCTACACCTTC. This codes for CASSESGPHGYTF.

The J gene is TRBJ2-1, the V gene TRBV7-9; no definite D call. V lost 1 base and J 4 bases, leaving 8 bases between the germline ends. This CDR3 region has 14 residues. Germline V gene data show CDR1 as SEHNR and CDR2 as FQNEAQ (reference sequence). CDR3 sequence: CASSLESRYNEQFF. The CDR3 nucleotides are TGTGCCAGCAGCTTAGAGAGTCGGTACAATGAGCAGTTCTTC.

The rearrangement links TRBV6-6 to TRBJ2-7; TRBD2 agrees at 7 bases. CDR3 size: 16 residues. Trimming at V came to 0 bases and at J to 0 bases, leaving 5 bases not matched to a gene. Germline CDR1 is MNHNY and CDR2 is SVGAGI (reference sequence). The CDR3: CASSYSAGVTSYEQYF. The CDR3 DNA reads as TGTGCCAGCAGTTACTCGGCGGGAGTTACCTCCTACGAGCAGTACTTC.